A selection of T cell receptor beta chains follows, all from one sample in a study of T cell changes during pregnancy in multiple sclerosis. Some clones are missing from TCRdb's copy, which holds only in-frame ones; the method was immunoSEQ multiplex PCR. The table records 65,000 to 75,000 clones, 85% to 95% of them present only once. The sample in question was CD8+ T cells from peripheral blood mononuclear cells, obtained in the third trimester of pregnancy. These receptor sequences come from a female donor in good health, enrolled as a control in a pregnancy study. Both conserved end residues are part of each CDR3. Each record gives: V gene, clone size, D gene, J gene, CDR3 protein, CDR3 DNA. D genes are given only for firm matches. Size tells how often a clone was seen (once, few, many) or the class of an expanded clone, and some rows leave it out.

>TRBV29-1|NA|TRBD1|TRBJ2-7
CSVTGGYEQYF
TGCAGCGTTACAGGGGGGTACGAGCAGTACTTC
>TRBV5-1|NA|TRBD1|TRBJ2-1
CASSGTGILVYNEQFF
TGCGCCAGCAGCGGGACAGGAATCCTTGTCTACAATGAGCAGTTCTTC
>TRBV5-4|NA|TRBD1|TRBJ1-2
CASSLAELGTASNYGYTF
TGTGCCAGCAGCTTGGCCGAACTCGGGACAGCCTCTAACTATGGCTACACCTTC
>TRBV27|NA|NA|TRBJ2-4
CASSLRGLDIQYF
TGTGCCAGCAGTTTGCGGGGGCTGGACATTCAGTACTTC
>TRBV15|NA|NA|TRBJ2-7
CATSSERLRSYEQYF
TGTGCCACCAGTTCTGAGAGACTCCGCTCCTACGAGCAGTACTTC
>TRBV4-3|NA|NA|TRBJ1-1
CASSQGQMNTEAFF
TGCGCCAGCAGCCAAGGACAAATGAACACTGAAGCTTTCTTT
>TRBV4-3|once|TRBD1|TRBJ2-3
CASSPGTGEDTQYF
TGCGCCAGCAGCCCCGGGACAGGGGAAGATACGCAGTATTTT
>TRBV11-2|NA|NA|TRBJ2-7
CASSSDLRVWEQYF
TGTGCCAGCAGCTCTGATCTCAGGGTATGGGAGCAGTACTTC
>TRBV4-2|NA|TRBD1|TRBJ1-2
CASSRPDREAHGYTF
TGTGCCAGCAGCCGCCCAGACAGGGAAGCGCATGGCTACACCTTC
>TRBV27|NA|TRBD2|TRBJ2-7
CASSSWTSGGWSSYEQYF
TGTGCCAGCAGTTCCTGGACTAGCGGGGGGTGGAGCTCCTACGAGCAGTACTTC
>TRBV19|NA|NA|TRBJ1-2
CASRQLSGYGYTF
TGTGCCAGTCGACAGCTTTCGGGCTATGGCTACACCTTC
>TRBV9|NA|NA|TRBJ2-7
CASSVAMGQNYEQYF
TGTGCCAGCAGCGTAGCCATGGGACAAAACTACGAGCAGTACTTC
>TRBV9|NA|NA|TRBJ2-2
CASSGGHANTGELFF
TGTGCCAGCAGCGGGGGACATGCGAACACCGGGGAGCTGTTTTTT
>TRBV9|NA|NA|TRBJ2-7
CASSVGPGDAYEQYF
TGTGCCAGCAGCGTAGGCCCGGGAGACGCCTACGAGCAGTACTTC
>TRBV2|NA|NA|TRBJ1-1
CASSVAGRDEAFF
TGTGCCAGCAGTGTGGCAGGGCGAGATGAAGCTTTCTTT
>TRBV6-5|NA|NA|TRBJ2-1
CASSYGGAKNEQFF
TGTGCCAGCAGTTACGGGGGGGCCAAGAATGAGCAGTTCTTC
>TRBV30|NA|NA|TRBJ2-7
CAWSVEEIEQYF
TGTGCCTGGAGTGTAGAAGAGATCGAGCAGTACTTC
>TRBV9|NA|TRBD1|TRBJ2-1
CASSTRQGSLIMSSYNEQFF
TGTGCCAGCAGCACACGACAGGGGTCCCTTATTATGAGCTCCTACAATGAGCAGTTCTTC
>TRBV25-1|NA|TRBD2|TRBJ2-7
CASSERLADEQYF
TGTGCCAGCAGTGAAAGACTAGCGGACGAGCAGTACTTC
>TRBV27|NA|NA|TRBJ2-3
CASSLSRSTDTQYF
TGTGCCAGCAGTTTATCTAGAAGCACAGATACGCAGTATTTT
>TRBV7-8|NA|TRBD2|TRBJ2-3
CASSSSSGLAYDTQYF
TGTGCCAGCAGCTCATCATCCGGACTAGCCTACGATACGCAGTATTTT
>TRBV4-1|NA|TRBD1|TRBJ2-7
CASSPGQKVSYEQYF
TGCGCCAGCAGCCCGGGACAGAAAGTTTCCTACGAGCAGTACTTC
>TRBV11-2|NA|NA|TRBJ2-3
CASSRAGTYTDTQYF
TGTGCCAGCAGCAGAGCCGGGACTTACACAGATACGCAGTATTTT
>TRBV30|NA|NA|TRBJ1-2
CASLEGRGGYTF
TGTGCCTCCTTGGAGGGACGGGGCGGCTACACCTTC
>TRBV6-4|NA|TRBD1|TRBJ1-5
CASNYGTARKGNQPQHF
TGTGCCAGCAACTACGGGACAGCTAGAAAAGGCAATCAGCCCCAGCATTTT
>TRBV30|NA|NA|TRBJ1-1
CAWSVSVPVPGIEAFF
TGTGCCTGGAGTGTATCAGTTCCAGTCCCCGGGATTGAAGCTTTCTTT
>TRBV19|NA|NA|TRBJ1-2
CASGTNPQGNYGYTF
TGTGCCTCGGGGACAAACCCACAAGGGAACTATGGCTACACCTTC
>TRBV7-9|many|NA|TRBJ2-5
CASSLPGTGQETQYF
TGTGCCAGCAGCTTACCTGGGACTGGCCAAGAGACCCAGTACTTC
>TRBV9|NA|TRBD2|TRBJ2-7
CASSGNPGLAGTSYEQYF
TGTGCCAGCAGCGGCAATCCGGGACTAGCGGGGACGTCCTACGAGCAGTACTTC